The entry below gives a single T cell receptor beta chain sequence along with its context. Its antigen remains unidentified. Time point defined: blood 4 weeks post-SBRT, at nephrectomy. Treatment of the sample: 15 Gy SBRT to primary tumor, nephrectomy 4 weeks later. Nephrectomy followed 15 Gy stereotactic body radiation by 4 weeks. This renal cell carcinoma was of the clear cell type. Profiled with immunoSEQ multiplex PCR; TCRdb holds only in-frame clones, not every one. The sample gives just over 95,000 clones, 84% of which show up once; 6.5% to 8% is in the top ten. This sample is drawn from a study of radiation and T cells in renal cell carcinoma. Overall study results and limits: From baseline, blood top tumor clonotypes peaked at 2 weeks post-radiation.

There are 15 residues in the CDR3. Trimming left V 0 bases short and J 6 bases short, with 13 bases between. From germline, CDR1 is SGDLS and CDR2 YYNGEE. The chain employs TRBV9 and TRBJ2-1; possibly TRBD1 or TRBD2 for D (5 bases each). Specimen: blood, collected from a patient whose treatment included radiotherapy and nephrectomy. The receptor comes from a man aged 55 to 70 with renal cell carcinoma. The CDR3 coding sequence is TGTGCCAGCAGCGTAGACCCCGGGGACCTCAATGAGCAGTTCTTC. Protein sequence: CASSVDPGDLNEQFF.